These T cell receptor beta chains were read from a single sample in a study of blood T cell repertoires in COVID-19. The data were produced by immunoSEQ multiplex PCR, yet TCRdb's version contains in-frame clones alone and is incomplete. The sample lists over 250,000 clones; 80% to 90% were seen once. The sample consisted of PBMCs or T cells enriched from blood (not recorded which). The receptor set was obtained from a woman in her thirties who had recovered from COVID-19. Each CDR3 is given with its conserved first and last residue.

len	j_gene	v_gene	CDR3aa
13	TRBJ2-7	TRBV11-3	CASSESGGDEQYF
15	TRBJ2-2	TRBV5-4	CASSGQGPNTGELFF
15	TRBJ2-1	TRBV6-2/TRBV6-3	CASSYLAGGRNEQFF
16	TRBJ1-1	TRBV19	CASSIPSGSLNTEAFF
14	TRBJ1-2	TRBV5-6	CASSGQGDNYGYTF
14	TRBJ2-3	TRBV28	CAGRDSTSTDTQYF
15	TRBJ2-7	TRBV4-3	CASSLRLEQTYEQYF
13	TRBJ2-7	TRBV9	CASSPSTTYEQYF
15	TRBJ2-7	TRBV15	CATSLLGGSAYEQYF
14	TRBJ2-7	TRBV2	CASSEGRGAYEQYF
14	TRBJ1-3	TRBV11-2	CASSPGSSGNTIYF
19	TRBJ1-3	TRBV18	CASSPNPQRGRTLGNTIYF
13	TRBJ1-6	TRBV5-1	CASSVRGGGPLHF
13	TRBJ2-7	TRBV6-5	CASSRVISYEQYF
16	TRBJ1-1	TRBV28	CASSPWSRSVNTEAFF
18	TRBJ1-2	TRBV28	CASSLRSAGGPFNYGYTF
15	TRBJ2-7	TRBV6-1	CASSENSGQPFMEYF
15	TRBJ2-5	TRBV7-7	CASSLRRSPQETQYF
16	TRBJ1-2	TRBV9	CASSVGAGSANYGYTF
12	TRBJ2-7	TRBV29-1	CSVLRGGYEQYF
15	TRBJ2-3	TRBV9	CASSVAGGPGDTQYF
11	TRBJ2-1	TRBV29-1	CSVAQYNEQFF
18	TRBJ2-3	TRBV2	CASGLGLAGGLGTDTQYF
14	TRBJ2-7	TRBV4-1	CASSQRTISYEQYF
15	TRBJ1-1	TRBV14	CASSQGMGRNTEAFF
15	TRBJ1-1	TRBV9	CASSPSGPASTEAFF
14	TRBJ2-1	TRBV27	CASSTTGIHNEQFF
13	TRBJ2-1	TRBV19	CASNPSPESLQFF
14	TRBJ1-6	TRBV5-1	CASSFEGGVPPLHF
15	TRBJ1-4	TRBV6-5	CASSLSGQVNEKLFF